Below, one T cell receptor beta chain is given with its context. Its target is not known. These donors were members of the approximately 110-subject validation cohort, a group separate from the roughly 670-subject first cohort. The data belong to a study of cytomegalovirus exposure and HLA in healthy donors. The overall study: According to later analysis, the same platform produced the roughly 120 validation and several hundred first-cohort repertoires. Study-wide results and limits: It was 160 or so TCR beta chains that were listed as cytomegalovirus-associated.

Germline V gene sequence: CDR1 PRHDT, CDR2 FYEKMQ (reference sequence). CDR3 length: 14 residues. Deletions cut 5 bases from V and 7 bases from J, with 18 bases between. Clones were sequenced by immunoSEQ multiplex PCR, and TCRdb holds only the in-frame ones, with some missing. The sample yields 150,000 to 200,000 clones, 91% seen once. Sequenced material: PBMCs. This receptor was obtained from a woman aged 18-29 years in good health and CMV-seropositive. The rearrangement uses TRBV13 and TRBJ2-7; weak D call: TRBD2 (5 bases). The CDR3 spells CASSPSVVRREQYF. The CDR3 DNA sequence: TGTGCCAGCAGCCCCTCCGTTGTGAGGAGGGAGCAGTACTTC.